A selection of T cell receptor beta chains follows, all from one sample in a study of blood T cell repertoires in COVID-19. Repertoires were generated with immunoSEQ multiplex PCR, while TCRdb's copy carries only in-frame clones and drops some. The table records approximately 220,000 clones, 80% to 90% of them present only once. Sequencing input: peripheral blood. The receptors were gathered from a man in his forties with acute or convalescent COVID-19. Both conserved end residues are part of each CDR3. D genes are given only for firm matches. Clone sizes are given selectively: once, few, many, or a class where the clone is expanded.

J | size | V | length | D | DNA | CDR3
TRBJ1-2 | . | TRBV4-1 | 14 | TRBD1 | TGCGCCAGCAGCCCCCAGGGGGCGCAGGGTGGCTACACCTTC | CASSPQGAQGGYTF
TRBJ2-7 | . | TRBV12-3/TRBV12-4 | 13 | . | TGTGCCAGCAGTCCGGACAGTTACTACGAGCAGTACTTC | CASSPDSYYEQYF
TRBJ1-1 | . | TRBV3-1/TRBV3-2 | 13 | TRBD1 | TGTGCCAGCAGTCCAGGGACAGCCACTGAAGCTTTCTTT | CASSPGTATEAFF
TRBJ2-7 | . | TRBV11-1 | 15 | . | TGTGCCAGCAGCCAATACAGTGACTATTCCTACGAGCAGTACTTC | CASSQYSDYSYEQYF
TRBJ2-1 | . | TRBV4-3 | 16 | . | TGCGCCAGCAGCCAAGTTGCGGGATGGAGGCAAAATGAGCAGTTCTTC | CASSQVAGWRQNEQFF
TRBJ2-5 | . | TRBV5-1 | 16 | TRBD2 | TGCGCCAGCAGAGCACTAGCGGGGGACCCTCAAGAGACCCAGTACTTC | CASRALAGDPQETQYF
TRBJ2-7 | once | TRBV7-9 | 17 | TRBD1 | TGTGCCAGCAGCTCCCTGGAAACAGGGGAAAGGTCCTACGAGCAGTACTTC | CASSSLETGERSYEQYF
TRBJ2-1 | . | TRBV7-3 | 13 | . | TGTGCCAGCAGCTTAATAAAGAGCCATGAGCAGTTCTTC | CASSLIKSHEQFF
TRBJ2-5 | . | TRBV7-2 | 14 | . | TGTGCCAGCAGCTTATTGGGCCGCCAAGAGACCCAGTACTTC | CASSLLGRQETQYF
TRBJ2-3 | . | TRBV10-3 | 16 | . | TGTGCCATCAGGAACGCTGTCAGCGACTACGGGGATACGCAGTATTTT | CAIRNAVSDYGDTQYF
TRBJ2-3 | . | TRBV15 | 16 | TRBD2 | TGTGCCACCAGCACCCTGACTAGCCGATACACAGATACGCAGTATTTT | CATSTLTSRYTDTQYF
TRBJ1-3 | . | TRBV28 | 14 | . | TGTGCCAGCAGCCCTGAGGATAGGATAAACACCATATATTTT | CASSPEDRINTIYF
TRBJ1-5 | . | TRBV2 | 14 | . | TGTGCCAGCAGTGACACAGGAGACAATCAGCCCCAGCATTTT | CASSDTGDNQPQHF
TRBJ2-7 | . | TRBV28 | 12 | . | TGTGCCAGCAGTTTAGCCCCGCGGGAGCAGTACTTC | CASSLAPREQYF
TRBJ2-7 | once | TRBV9 | 15 | . | TGTGCCAGCAGCGTAGATGAGGGAGGATCCTACGAGCAGTACTTC | CASSVDEGGSYEQYF
TRBJ2-7 | . | TRBV4-3 | 15 | . | TGCGCCAGCAGCCCTACATGGGACACCCCCTACGAGCAGTACTTC | CASSPTWDTPYEQYF
TRBJ1-1 | . | TRBV29-1 | 10 | . | TGCAGCGTTGTAGACACTGAAGCTTTCTTT | CSVVDTEAFF
TRBJ2-1 | . | TRBV30 | 14 | TRBD2 | TGTGCCTGGAGCCCTGGACTAGCCGCCGGTGAGCAGTTCTTC | CAWSPGLAAGEQFF
TRBJ2-7 | few | TRBV5-4 | 13 | . | TGTGCCAGCAGCTCCACCGCGGGGTACGAGCAGTACTTC | CASSSTAGYEQYF
TRBJ2-7 | . | TRBV27 | 15 | TRBD1 | TGTGCCAGCAGTCAGTTGGGACAGGGTCTCTACGAGCAGTACTTC | CASSQLGQGLYEQYF
TRBJ2-5 | . | TRBV4-3 | 17 | . | TGCGCCAGCAGCGCTAGACAGGCGGCCGTGGGGGAAGAGACCCAGTACTTC | CASSARQAAVGEETQYF
TRBJ2-1 | . | TRBV10-1 | 15 | TRBD2 | TGCGCCAGCAGTCGGGGCGGGGGAAGGGACAATGAGCAGTTCTTC | CASSRGGGRDNEQFF
TRBJ1-2 | once | TRBV19 | 15 | . | TGTGCCAGTAGTATCGGGGGAGGCGTGAACTATGGCTACACCTTC | CASSIGGGVNYGYTF
TRBJ2-7 | . | TRBV9 | 15 | TRBD2 | TGTGCCAGCAGTCGTACTAGCGGGGGGGCTTACGAGCAGTACTTC | CASSRTSGGAYEQYF
TRBJ2-1 | few | TRBV19 | 16 | TRBD2 | TGTGCCAGTAGTATCGGGGGGGCCCCTCCCTACAATGAGCAGTTCTTC | CASSIGGAPPYNEQFF
TRBJ2-5 | . | TRBV19 | 15 | . | TGTGCCAGTACAACTGGCAGGGCGACGTTGGAGACCCAGTACTTC | CASTTGRATLETQYF
TRBJ2-5 | . | TRBV4-2 | 12 | TRBD2 | TGTGCCAGCAGCCAAGTAGCGGGGACCCAGTACTTC | CASSQVAGTQYF
TRBJ2-3 | . | TRBV5-1 | 12 | . | TGCGCCAGCAGAGCTAGCACAGATACGCAGTATTTT | CASRASTDTQYF
TRBJ2-6 | . | TRBV19 | 14 | . | TGTGCCAGCCAACAGGGTTCTGGGGCCAACGTCCTGACTTTC | CASQQGSGANVLTF